The 9 T cell receptor beta chains given below trace back to one sample, sequenced in a study of identical twins (dated by TCRdb to the mid-2010s). To prepare the library, 5' RACE was applied. The sequencer listed for this sample is Illumina HiSeq 2000. TCRdb's own reprocessing of the public reads used fastp at Q25 and MiXCR and kept productive beta chains. Rows merge per CDR3 protein into single entries with the most common DNA and genes. The table for this sample lists 500,000 to 550,000 distinct CDR3 sequences; around 20% of them were counted only once. In total, the top ten clones hold around 0.91% of the sample. This sample was shared with a second study, whose subject was T cells expressing NK-cell markers.

What was sequenced was CD4+ T cells sorted from blood. The receptor set was obtained from a woman under 30 in good health.

In this sample, this clonotype turned up a few times. This chain links TRBV20-1 with TRBJ2-1; D not certain. There are 14 residues in the CDR3. Germline CDR1 is DFQATT and CDR2 is SNEGSKA (reference sequence). V lost 3 bases, J lost 5 bases, and 14 bases lay in between. CDR3: CSARGPGSHNEQFF. CDR3 sequence (DNA): TGCAGTGCTAGGGGCCCGGGTTCACACAATGAGCAGTTCTTC.

This clonotype was picked up a small number of times. The rearrangement links TRBV5-6 to TRBJ1-1; D not certain. Trimming stripped 3 bases from V and 3 bases from J, with 12 bases between. This CDR3 spans 14 amino acids. Germline values: CDR1 SGHDT, CDR2 YYEEEE. For the CDR3, the DNA is TGTGCCAGCAGCTGGTCCCGGAGCCACACTGAAGCTTTCTTT. It yields the protein CASSWSRSHTEAFF.

This chain connects TRBV12-3 or TRBV12-4 to TRBJ2-2; 9 positions agree with TRBD2. The CDR3 consists of 16 residues. V lost 6 bases and J lost 5; bases outside the gene matches: 10. DNA for the CDR3: TGTGCCAGCAGGGACGCGGGGGGGCGAGGGACCGGGGAGCTGTTTTTT. Translation: CASRDAGGRGTGELFF.

The chain is built from TRBV30 and TRBJ1-1; no clear D. This CDR3 comprises 13 residues. V lost 0 bases and J 5 bases, leaving 10 bases between the germline ends. The V gene's germline CDR1 is GTSNPN and CDR2 SVGIG (reference sequence). The CDR3, as DNA: TGTGCCTGGAGTGTTGCAGGTTGGACTGAAGCTTTCTTT. Translation gives CAWSVAGWTEAFF.

This clonotype was seen only a few times. The chain joins TRBV20-1 to TRBJ2-3; D is undetermined. The CDR3 sequence is 11 residues long. Germline-derived CDR1 and CDR2 are DFQATT and SNEGSKA (reference sequence). Trimming shortened V by 6 bases and J by 4 bases, and 8 bases separated the two germline ends. The CDR3 loop is CSARNSDTQYF. CDR3 nucleotide sequence: TGCAGTGCCCGGAACTCAGATACGCAGTATTTT.

The chain links TRBV6-1 to TRBJ2-7, with D possibly being TRBD1 or TRBD2 (5 bases each). In germline, CDR1 is MNHNS, CDR2 SASEGT. This CDR3 spans 13 amino acids. V was trimmed by 7 bases and J by 2 bases, leaving 12 bases between them. CDR3 sequence (DNA): TGTGCCAGCAAAGGGACGGATACCTACGAGCAGTACTTC. The encoded protein is CASKGTDTYEQYF.

The V gene is TRBV12-3 or TRBV12-4, the J gene TRBJ2-5; D is unresolved. The CDR3 runs to 12 residues. V was clipped by 5 bases and J by 4 bases, with 8 bases between them. CDR3 protein: CASSTMGETQYF. CDR3 sequence (DNA): TGTGCCAGCAGTACTATGGGAGAGACCCAGTACTTC.

The V and J genes are TRBV5-4 and TRBJ2-1; D remains unclear. V was cut by 0 bases and J by 4 bases, with 11 bases left in between. Germline lookup yields CDR1 SGHNT and CDR2 YYREEE (reference sequence). CDR3 length equals 15 residues. The CDR3 region has the DNA TGTGCCAGCAGCTTGGCACGGGCAGCTTACAATGAGCAGTTCTTC. Its protein is CASSLARAAYNEQFF.

This chain joins TRBV2 and TRBJ2-7; maybe TRBD2 (6 bases). Trimming left V 10 bases short and J 4 bases short, with 14 bases between. Germline-derived CDR1 and CDR2 are SNHLY and FYNNEI. The CDR3 length is 12 residues. The CDR3 loop is CATAGLLYEQYF. The CDR3 DNA follows: TGTGCCACCGCGGGACTTCTATACGAGCAGTACTTC.